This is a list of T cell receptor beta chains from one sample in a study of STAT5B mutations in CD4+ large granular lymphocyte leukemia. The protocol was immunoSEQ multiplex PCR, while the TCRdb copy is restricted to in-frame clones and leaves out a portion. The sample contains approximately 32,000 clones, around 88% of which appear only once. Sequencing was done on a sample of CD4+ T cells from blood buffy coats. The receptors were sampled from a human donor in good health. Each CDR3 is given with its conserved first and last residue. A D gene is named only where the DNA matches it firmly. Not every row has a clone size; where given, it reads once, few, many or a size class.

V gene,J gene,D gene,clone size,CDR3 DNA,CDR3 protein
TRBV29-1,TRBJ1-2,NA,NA,TGCAGCGCGGGACCCACAGCTACGAAGGAGTGGGGCTACACCTTC,CSAGPTATKEWGYTF
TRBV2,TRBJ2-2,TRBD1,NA,TGTGCCAGCAGCAGGGGGTCGTGGGGCCCATTACCGGGGGAGCTGTTTTTT,CASSRGSWGPLPGELFF
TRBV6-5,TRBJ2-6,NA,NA,TGTGCCAGCAGTTACCGGCGGTCTGGGGCCAACGTCCTGACTTTC,CASSYRRSGANVLTF
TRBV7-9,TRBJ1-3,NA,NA,TGTGCCAGCGCCGGGGACACCATATATTTT,CASAGDTIYF
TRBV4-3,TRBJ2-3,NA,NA,TGCGCCAGCAGCCAAGATCTTGGCGGGGCGATCCTCACTAGCACAGATACGCAGTATTTT,CASSQDLGGAILTSTDTQYF
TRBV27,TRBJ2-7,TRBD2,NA,TGTGCCAGCACCCGCATACTAGGCGGGGGCTCCTACGAGCAGTACTTC,CASTRILGGGSYEQYF
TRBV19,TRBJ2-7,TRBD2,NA,TGTGCCAGTAGTATAGGTGGGGGTCGGGGACTAGCGGGGCCCAGACGGTACGAGCAGTACTTC,CASSIGGGRGLAGPRRYEQYF
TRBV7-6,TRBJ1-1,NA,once,TGTGCCAGCAGCTTAGTTGCTTACGGGGAAGCTTTCTTT,CASSLVAYGEAFF
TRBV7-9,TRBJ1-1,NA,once,TGTGCCAGCAGCTTAGTGTTTATGAACACTGAAGCTTTCTTT,CASSLVFMNTEAFF
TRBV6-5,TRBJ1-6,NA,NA,TGTGCCAGCAGTATATATAATTCACCCCTCCACTTT,CASSIYNSPLHF
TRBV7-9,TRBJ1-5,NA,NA,TGTGCCAGCAGCTTCATAGATAGCAATCAGCCCCAGCATTTT,CASSFIDSNQPQHF
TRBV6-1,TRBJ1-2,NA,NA,TGTGCCAGCAGGGTGGGGGTGAGGGGCTACACCTTC,CASRVGVRGYTF
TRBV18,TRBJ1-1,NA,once,TGTGCCAGCTCACCAGAAAGGGTGGGCACTGAAGCTTTCTTT,CASSPERVGTEAFF
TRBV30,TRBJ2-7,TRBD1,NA,TGTGCCTGGTGCCCCGGGACAGCGACCTACGAGCAGTACTTC,CAWCPGTATYEQYF
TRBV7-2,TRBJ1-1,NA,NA,TGTGCCACAGGAGAACAGAGTAACACTGAAGCTTTCTTT,CATGEQSNTEAFF
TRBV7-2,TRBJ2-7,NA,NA,TGTGCCAGCAGCTTAGCCGCAGGGAGTATCTCCTACGAGCAGTACTTC,CASSLAAGSISYEQYF
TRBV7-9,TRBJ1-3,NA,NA,TGTGCCAGCAGCCCAGGGGTCTCTGGAAACACCATATATTTT,CASSPGVSGNTIYF
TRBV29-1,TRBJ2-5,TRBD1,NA,TGCAGCGCCTCCGGACAGGGTTTGGAGACCCAGTACTTC,CSASGQGLETQYF
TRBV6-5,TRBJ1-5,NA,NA,TGTGCCAGCTCCAATTTGGGGGGGTACAATCAGCCCCAGCATTTT,CASSNLGGYNQPQHF
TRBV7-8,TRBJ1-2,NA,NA,TGTGCCAGCAGCTTAGCGCCGGAGAACTATGGCTACACCTTC,CASSLAPENYGYTF
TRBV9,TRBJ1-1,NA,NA,TGTGCCAGCAGCGTAGATGGAAACACTGAAGCTTTCTTT,CASSVDGNTEAFF
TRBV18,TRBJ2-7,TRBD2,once,TGTGCCAGCTCACGGACGACTGCGGGAGACGAGCAGTACTTC,CASSRTTAGDEQYF
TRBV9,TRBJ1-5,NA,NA,TGTGCCAGCAGCATATCGGACAGTTTCAATCAGCCCCAGCATTTT,CASSISDSFNQPQHF
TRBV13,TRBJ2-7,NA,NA,TGTGCCAGCAGCCATAACAGGGCCGCCTACGAGCAGTACTTC,CASSHNRAAYEQYF
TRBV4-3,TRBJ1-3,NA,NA,TGCGCCAGCAGCCAAGGATTCCTCTCTGGAAACACCATATATTTT,CASSQGFLSGNTIYF
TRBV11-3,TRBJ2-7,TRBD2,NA,TGTGCCAGCCGCTTCGGGGGGGGCAACTACGAGCAGTACTTC,CASRFGGGNYEQYF
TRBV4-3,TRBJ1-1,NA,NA,TGCGCCAGCAGCCAAGTAATGGGGCCCACTGAAGCTTTCTTT,CASSQVMGPTEAFF
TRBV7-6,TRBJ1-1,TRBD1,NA,TGTGCCAGCAGCGCAGGGGGCTCTCAAAGCGAAGCTTTCTTT,CASSAGGSQSEAFF
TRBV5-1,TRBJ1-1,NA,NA,TGCGCCAGCAGCTTTGAAAACACTGAAGCTTTCTTT,CASSFENTEAFF
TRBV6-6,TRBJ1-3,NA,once,TGTGCCAGCAGTTACGCGTCTGGAAACACCATATATTTT,CASSYASGNTIYF
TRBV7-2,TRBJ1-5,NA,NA,TGTGCCAGCAGCTTAGCTGAATTTCAGCCCCAGCATTTT,CASSLAEFQPQHF
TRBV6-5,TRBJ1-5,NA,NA,TGTGCCAGCAGTTCGACGGCCAATCAGCCCCAGCATTTT,CASSSTANQPQHF
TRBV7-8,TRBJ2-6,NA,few,TGTGCCAGCAGCTTAGCCGACCGGACCCAGAGCTCTGGGGCCAACGTCCTGACTTTC,CASSLADRTQSSGANVLTF
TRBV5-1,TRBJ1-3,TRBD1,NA,TGCGCCAGCAGCTTTGGGACAGCTGGAAACACCATATATTTT,CASSFGTAGNTIYF
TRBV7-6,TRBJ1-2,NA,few,TGTGCCAGCAGCGAGGCAGGGTCACGGGGCTATGGCTACACCTTC,CASSEAGSRGYGYTF
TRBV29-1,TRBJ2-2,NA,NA,TGCAGCGGGTTAGGACAGATGAACACCGGGGAGCTGTTTTTT,CSGLGQMNTGELFF
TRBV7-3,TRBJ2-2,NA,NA,TGTGCCAGCACTCGAGGCTGGGGAACTGGGGAGCTGTTTTTT,CASTRGWGTGELFF
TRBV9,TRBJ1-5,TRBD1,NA,TGTGCCAGCAGCGCGGACAGGGGGTATCAGCCCCAGCATTTT,CASSADRGYQPQHF
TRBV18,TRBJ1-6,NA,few,TGTGCCAGCTCAGCTAAGAATTCACCCCTCCACTTT,CASSAKNSPLHF
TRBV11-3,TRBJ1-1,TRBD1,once,TGTGCCAGCAGCCTGGGACAGGGGTTGACTGAAGCTTTCTTT,CASSLGQGLTEAFF
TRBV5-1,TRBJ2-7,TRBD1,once,TGCGCCAGCAGCTTGGGACAGGGGGCAGACTACGAGCAGTACTTC,CASSLGQGADYEQYF
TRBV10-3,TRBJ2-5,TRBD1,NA,TGTGCCATCAGTGATGGGCAGGGGGCGCGGCAGTACTTC,CAISDGQGARQYF
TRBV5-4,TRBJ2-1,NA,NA,TGTGCCAGCAGTCTCCGGGTCTTGTCCTCCTACAATGAGCAGTTCTTC,CASSLRVLSSYNEQFF
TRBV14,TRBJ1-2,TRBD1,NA,TGTGCCAGCAGCAAACTGGACAGGGCCTTCTACGGCTACACCTTC,CASSKLDRAFYGYTF
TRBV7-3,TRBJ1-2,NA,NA,TGTGCCAGCAGCTTATTCGCAGGGACTGGAATGGGCTACACCTTC,CASSLFAGTGMGYTF
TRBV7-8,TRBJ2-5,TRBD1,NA,TGTGCCAGCAGCTTTGGACAGGGGTGGGAGCAGTACTTC,CASSFGQGWEQYF
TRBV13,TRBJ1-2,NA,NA,TGTGCCAGCAGCTCGCCCGGGACGGCCCTAGCTAACTATGGCTACACCTTC,CASSSPGTALANYGYTF
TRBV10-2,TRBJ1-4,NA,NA,TGCGCCAGCACGGCTAGGGAAGGTGAAAAACTGTTTTTT,CASTAREGEKLFF
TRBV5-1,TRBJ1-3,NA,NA,TGCGCCAGCAGCTTGGCCTCCCGAAGCTCTGGAAACACCATATATTTT,CASSLASRSSGNTIYF
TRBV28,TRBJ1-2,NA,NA,TGTGCCAGCAGTTTATCCCGTAAGCCTTCCCCATTAGGCTATGGCTACACCTTC,CASSLSRKPSPLGYGYTF
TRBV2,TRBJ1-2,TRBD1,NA,TGTGCCAGCACCGAGATGGGATACAGGGGCGGCTACACCTTC,CASTEMGYRGGYTF
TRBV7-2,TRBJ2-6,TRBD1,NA,TGTGCCAGCAGCTTAGTCCAGGGGGCATCAACTGGGGCCAACGTCCTGACTTTC,CASSLVQGASTGANVLTF
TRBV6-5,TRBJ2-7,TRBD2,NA,TGTGCCAGCAGTTACTCAACCCCACAGACTAGCGATAAGCAGTACTTC,CASSYSTPQTSDKQYF
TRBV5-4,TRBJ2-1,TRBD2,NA,TGTGCCAGCAGTTCCTCTAGCGGGAGGGCAAATGAGCAGTTCTTC,CASSSSSGRANEQFF
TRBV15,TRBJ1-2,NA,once,TGTGCCACCAGCAGGGGAAACACCCGGCGGGGTAAGGGCTACACCTTC,CATSRGNTRRGKGYTF
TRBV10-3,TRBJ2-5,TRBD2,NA,TGTGCCATCTCGACTAGCGGAGAGACCCAGTACTTC,CAISTSGETQYF
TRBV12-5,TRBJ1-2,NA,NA,TGTGCTAGTGGTCCAGCTAAGGGGTCCTATGGCTACACCTTC,CASGPAKGSYGYTF
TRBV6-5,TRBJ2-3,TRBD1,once,TGTGCCAGCAGTTACTCGAAGGGGGCGGGCACAGATACGCAGTATTTT,CASSYSKGAGTDTQYF
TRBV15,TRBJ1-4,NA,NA,TGTGCCACCAGCAGCAGGGATGGAAATGAAAAACTGTTTTTT,CATSSRDGNEKLFF
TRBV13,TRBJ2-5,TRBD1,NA,TGTGCCAGCAGCCTAGGACAGGGTGAGACCCAGTACTTC,CASSLGQGETQYF